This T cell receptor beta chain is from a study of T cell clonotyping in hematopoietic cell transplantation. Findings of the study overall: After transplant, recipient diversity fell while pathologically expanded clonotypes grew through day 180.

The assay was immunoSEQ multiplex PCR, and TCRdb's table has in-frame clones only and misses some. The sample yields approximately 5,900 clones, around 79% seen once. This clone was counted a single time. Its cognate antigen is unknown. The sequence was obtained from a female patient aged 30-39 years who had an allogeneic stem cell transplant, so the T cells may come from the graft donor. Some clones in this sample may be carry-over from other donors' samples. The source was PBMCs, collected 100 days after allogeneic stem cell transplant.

The CDR3 DNA reads TGTGCCAGCAGCCCCGAGTTGTCGATGGAAGAGACCCAGTACTTC. Its translation: CASSPELSMEETQYF. The chain joins TRBV11-3 to TRBJ2-5; D is ambiguous. There are 15 residues in the CDR3. CDR1 and CDR2 from the germline V gene are SGHNT and YENEEA. Trimming removed 5 bases at V and 3 bases at J, with 16 bases between.